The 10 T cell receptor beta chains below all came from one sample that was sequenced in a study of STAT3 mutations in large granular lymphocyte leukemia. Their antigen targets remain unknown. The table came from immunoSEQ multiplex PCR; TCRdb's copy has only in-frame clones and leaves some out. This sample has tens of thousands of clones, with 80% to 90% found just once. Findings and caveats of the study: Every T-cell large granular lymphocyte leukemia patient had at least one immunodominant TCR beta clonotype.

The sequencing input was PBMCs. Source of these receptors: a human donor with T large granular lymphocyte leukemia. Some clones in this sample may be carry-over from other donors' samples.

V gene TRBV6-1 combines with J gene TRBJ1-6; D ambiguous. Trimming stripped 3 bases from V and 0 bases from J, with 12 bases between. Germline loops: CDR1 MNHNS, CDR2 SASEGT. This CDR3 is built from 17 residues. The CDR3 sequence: CASSEAGPSSYNSPLHF. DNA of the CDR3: TGTGCCAGCAGTGAGGCCGGGCCCAGCTCCTATAATTCACCCCTCCACTTT.

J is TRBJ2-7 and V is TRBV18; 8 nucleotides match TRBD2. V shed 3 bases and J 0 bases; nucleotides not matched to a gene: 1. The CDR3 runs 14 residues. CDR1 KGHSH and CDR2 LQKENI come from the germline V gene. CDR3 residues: CASSPSGTSYEQYV. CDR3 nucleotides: TGTGCCAGCTCACCTAGCGGGACCTCCTACGAGCAGTACGTC.

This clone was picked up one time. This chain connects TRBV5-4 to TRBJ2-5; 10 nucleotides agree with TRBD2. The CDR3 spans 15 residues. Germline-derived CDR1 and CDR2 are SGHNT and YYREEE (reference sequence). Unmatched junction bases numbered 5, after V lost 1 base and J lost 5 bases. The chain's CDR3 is CASSLKRGGQETQYF. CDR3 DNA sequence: TGTGCCAGCAGCTTGAAGCGGGGGGGCCAGGAGACCCAGTACTTC.

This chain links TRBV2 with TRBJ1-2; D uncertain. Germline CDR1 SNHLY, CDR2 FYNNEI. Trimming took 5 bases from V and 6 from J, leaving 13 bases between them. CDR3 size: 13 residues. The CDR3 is CASSPQWADGYTF. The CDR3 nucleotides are TGTGCCAGCAGTCCCCAGTGGGCGGATGGCTACACCTTC. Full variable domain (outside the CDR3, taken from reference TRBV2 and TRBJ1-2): EPEVTQTPSHQVTQMGQEVILRCVPISNHLYFYWYRQILGQKVEFLVSFYNNEISEKSEIFDDQFSVERPDGSNFTLKIRSTKLEDSAMYFCASSPQWADGYTFGSGTRLTVV.

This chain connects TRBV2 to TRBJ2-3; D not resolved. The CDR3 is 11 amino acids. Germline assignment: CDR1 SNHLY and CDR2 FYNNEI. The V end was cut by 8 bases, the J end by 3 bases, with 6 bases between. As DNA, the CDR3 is TGTGCCAGCTCCAGGACAGATACGCAGTATTTT. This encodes CASSRTDTQYF.

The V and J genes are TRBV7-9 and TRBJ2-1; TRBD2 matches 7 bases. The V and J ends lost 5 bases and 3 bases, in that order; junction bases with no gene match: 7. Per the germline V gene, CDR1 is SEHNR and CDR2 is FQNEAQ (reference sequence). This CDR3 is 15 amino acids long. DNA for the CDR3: TGTGCCAGCAGCGGAACTAGCGAGAACTACAATGAGCAGTTCTTC. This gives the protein CASSGTSENYNEQFF.

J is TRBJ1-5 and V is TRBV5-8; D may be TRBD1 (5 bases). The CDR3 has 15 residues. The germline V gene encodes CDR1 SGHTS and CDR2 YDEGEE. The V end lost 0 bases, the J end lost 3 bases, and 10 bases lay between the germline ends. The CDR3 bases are TGTGCCAGCAGCTTGGGACAGAAGAACAATCAGCCCCAGCATTTT. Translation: CASSLGQKNNQPQHF.

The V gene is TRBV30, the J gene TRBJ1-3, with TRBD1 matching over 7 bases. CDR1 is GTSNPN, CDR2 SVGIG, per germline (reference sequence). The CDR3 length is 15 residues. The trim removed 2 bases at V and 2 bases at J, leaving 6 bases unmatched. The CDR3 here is CAWSPLQGTGNTIYF. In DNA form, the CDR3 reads TGTGCCTGGAGTCCTCTACAGGGGACTGGAAACACCATATATTTT. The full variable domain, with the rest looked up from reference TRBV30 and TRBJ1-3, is SQTIHQWPATLVQPVGSPLSLECTVEGTSNPNLYWYRQAAGRGLQLLFYSVGIGQISSEVPQNLSASRPQDRQFILSSKKLLLSDSGFYLCAWSPLQGTGNTIYFGEGSWLTVV.

In DNA form, the CDR3 reads TGCGCCAGCAGCCTGTGGGGGACTAACAATCAGCCCCAGCATTTT. Translated: CASSLWGTNNQPQHF. This sequence joins TRBV5-1 and TRBJ1-5; a possible D gene is TRBD1 (5 bases). CDR1 and CDR2 from the germline V gene are SGHRS and YFSETQ. The CDR3 sequence is 15 residues long. Trimming took off 4 bases at V and 3 bases at J, with 14 bases between the two ends. The whole variable domain, remainder taken from reference TRBV5-1 and TRBJ1-5, is KAGVTQTPRYLIKTRGQQVTLSCSPISGHRSVSWYQQTPGQGLQFLFEYFSETQRNKGNFPGRFSGRQFSNSRSEMNVSTLELGDSALYLCASSLWGTNNQPQHFGDGTRLSIL.

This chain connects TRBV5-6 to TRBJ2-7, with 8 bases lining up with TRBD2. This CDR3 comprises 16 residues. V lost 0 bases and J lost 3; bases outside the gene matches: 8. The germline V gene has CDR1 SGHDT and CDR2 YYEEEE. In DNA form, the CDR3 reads TGTGCCAGCAGCTTGGGAATTAGCGGGGACTTCTACGAGCAGTACTTC. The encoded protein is CASSLGISGDFYEQYF. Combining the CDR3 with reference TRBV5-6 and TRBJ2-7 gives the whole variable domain DAGVTQSPTHLIKTRGQQVTLRCSPKSGHDTVSWYQQALGQGPQFIFQYYEEEERQRGNFPDRFSGHQFPNYSSELNVNALLLGDSALYLCASSLGISGDFYEQYFGPGTRLTVT.